This entry describes one T cell receptor (beta chain). The data stem from a study of CD8 T cells in Susac syndrome. Random-hexamer reverse transcription was applied to about 0.45 to 1 ug RNA. In TCRdb, the immunoSEQ multiplex PCR reads were re-called with MiXCR into one record per CDR3 protein. The sample contains about 150,000 distinct CDR3 sequences, 85% to 95% of which appear only once. Trimming left V 6 bases short and J 1 base short, with 18 bases between. The CDR3 covers 16 residues. In germline, CDR1 is SNHLY, CDR2 FYNNEI. The gene calls are TRBV2 and TRBJ1-1; D is unresolved. This sequence was found in a human donor with Susac syndrome. The sample consisted of CD4+ T cells from PBMCs. CDR3 residues: CASSPDTSQSNTEAFF. CDR3 coding DNA: TGTGCCAGCAGCCCTGACACGAGCCAATCGAACACTGAAGCTTTCTTT. Based on the CDR3 plus reference TRBV2 and TRBJ1-1, the full variable domain is EPEVTQTPSHQVTQMGQEVILRCVPISNHLYFYWYRQILGQKVEFLVSFYNNEISEKSEIFDDQFSVERPDGSNFTLKIRSTKLEDSAMYFCASSPDTSQSNTEAFFGQGTRLTVV.